The 30 T cell receptor beta chains given below trace back to one sample, sequenced in a study of identical twins. TCRdb reprocessed the 5' RACE reads with MiXCR, giving one entry per CDR3 protein. The sample lists 500,000 or so distinct CDR3 sequences, about 14% occurring once. The same specimen was also included in a second study, on yellow fever vaccine responses in identical twins.

Sample: CD4+ T cells sorted from blood. The origin of the receptors is a woman younger than 35 in good health.

The chain is built from TRBV24-1 and TRBJ2-5; 11 nucleotides align to TRBD2. There are 16 residues in the CDR3. Germline CDR1 KGHDR, CDR2 SFDVKD. V was pared by 1 base and J by 2 bases, with 2 bases of the junction left unmatched. CDR3 in DNA: TGTGCCACCAGTGATTTTGGACTAGCGGGTCAAGAGACCCAGTACTTC. Translating it yields CATSDFGLAGQETQYF.

This clonotype was observed a few times. The chain joins TRBV12-3 or TRBV12-4 to TRBJ1-1, with D perhaps matching TRBD1 (5 bases). The germline V and J ends were trimmed by 3 bases and 0 bases, with 8 bases remaining between them. The CDR3 is 14 amino acids. The CDR3 reads CASSLTALNTEAFF. CDR3 sequence (DNA): TGTGCCAGCAGTTTGACAGCCTTGAACACTGAAGCTTTCTTT.

CDR3 sequence: CASSYSAGGAYEQYF. The CDR3 region has the DNA TGTGCCAGCAGTTACTCGGCGGGAGGGGCCTACGAGCAGTACTTC. The chain employs TRBV6-5 and TRBJ2-7, with 9 bases lining up with TRBD2. The CDR3 sequence is 15 residues long. Germline V gene data show CDR1 as MNHEY and CDR2 as SVGAGI. J gave up 2 bases and V 0 bases, and 2 bases lay outside the gene matches.

This clonotype came up a few times. The chain links TRBV30 to TRBJ2-2; perhaps TRBD1 as D (7 bases). Germline CDR1 reads GTSNPN; CDR2 reads SVGIG (reference sequence). V lost 8 bases and J 0 bases, leaving 13 bases between the germline ends. The CDR3 covers 14 residues. The CDR3 DNA reads as TGTGCCGGGGGGACAGTGTCGAACACCGGGGAGCTGTTTTTT. Residues: CAGGTVSNTGELFF.

This clonotype turned up a few times. The V and J genes are TRBV6-5 and TRBJ1-3; D gene uncertain. The V end was cut by 2 bases, the J end by 3 bases, with 5 bases between. The CDR3 loop spans 13 amino acids. The germline V gene has CDR1 MNHEY and CDR2 SVGAGI. The CDR3 is CASSYGVGNTIYF. The DNA of the CDR3 is TGTGCCAGCAGTTACGGGGTTGGAAACACCATATATTTT.

The table lists this clonotype with a few counts. This chain joins TRBV28 and TRBJ1-2, with a tentative D call TRBD1 (5 bases). There are 14 residues in the CDR3. CDR1 is MDHEN, CDR2 SYDVKM, per germline. V was clipped by 6 bases and J by 2 bases, with 13 bases between them. The CDR3 loop reads CASRILDRNYGYTF. For the CDR3, the DNA is TGTGCCAGCAGAATCCTAGACAGAAACTATGGCTACACCTTC.

The genes are TRBV7-9 and TRBJ2-6, with D hard to call. The CDR3 consists of 17 residues. The germline gives CDR1 SEHNR, CDR2 FQNEAQ (reference sequence). Trimming pared 0 bases from V and 0 bases from J, leaving 9 bases between. This CDR3 reads CASSLAQGVSGANVLTF. The CDR3 DNA reads as TGTGCCAGCAGCTTAGCGCAAGGTGTCTCTGGGGCCAACGTCCTGACTTTC.

In its sample, this clonotype was seen a few times. The chain couples TRBV7-2 to TRBJ2-1; D remains unclear. V was shortened by 5 bases and J by 7 bases, with 12 bases between the two germline ends. Germline loops: CDR1 SGHTA, CDR2 FQGNSA. This CDR3 has 13 residues. CDR3 loop: CASSPRVGNEQFF. The CDR3 nucleotides are TGTGCCAGCAGCCCTCGGGTGGGGAATGAGCAGTTCTTC.

This clonotype was detected ten times or more. The chain uses TRBV7-2 and TRBJ2-3, with no clear D. V dropped 1 base and J dropped 6 bases, with 8 bases sitting between them. CDR3 size: 13 residues. CDR1 and CDR2 from the germline V gene are SGHTA and FQGNSA. CDR3 DNA sequence: TGTGCCAGCAGCTTAGATTTGGCGGATACGCAGTATTTT. Its translation is CASSLDLADTQYF.

DNA for the CDR3: TGTGCCACCAGTGCCTCACCGGGACTAGGTTCCGCCGAGCAGTACTTC. The encoded protein is CATSASPGLGSAEQYF. This chain uses TRBV24-1 with TRBJ2-7; 8 bases line up with TRBD2. V trimming: 5 bases; J trimming: 6 bases; junction bases outside the gene matches: 14. This CDR3 is built from 16 residues. Germline-derived CDR1 and CDR2 are KGHDR and SFDVKD.

V usage is TRBV12-3 or TRBV12-4 and J usage is TRBJ2-7, with 11 bases fitting TRBD1. The CDR3 runs to 15 residues. V dropped 6 bases and J dropped 2; count of bases not matched to a gene: 6. The CDR3 nucleotides are TGTGCCAGCAGGGTCATGGGACAGGGGGCCTACGAGCAGTACTTC. Translating gives CASRVMGQGAYEQYF.

The rearrangement joins TRBV5-1 to TRBJ2-5; D perhaps matches TRBD1 (5 bases). Germline values: CDR1 SGHRS, CDR2 YFSETQ. The CDR3 is 14 amino acids. V was trimmed by 1 base and J by 3 bases, leaving 10 bases between them. CDR3 DNA sequence: TGCGCCAGCAGCTTGCTAGGGGCGGAAGAGACCCAGTACTTC. As protein: CASSLLGAEETQYF.

This rearrangement joins TRBV27 to TRBJ2-5; 10 bases are shared with TRBD2. Germline trimming cut 6 bases from V and 4 bases from J; bases unmatched to any gene: 20. The CDR3 has 19 residues. CDR1 MNHEY and CDR2 SMNVEV come from the germline V gene (reference sequence). CDR3 nucleotides: TGTGCCAGCAGACCGCTCGGTGGTGCGAGCGGGGGGGCGGTAGAGACCCAGTACTTC. It yields the protein CASRPLGGASGGAVETQYF.

This clonotype was picked up many times. V usage is TRBV5-1 and J usage is TRBJ2-1; 8 nucleotides align to TRBD1. J gave up 5 bases and V 4 bases, and 8 bases lay outside the gene matches. Germline assignment: CDR1 SGHRS and CDR2 YFSETQ. The CDR3 extends over 15 amino acids. In nucleotides, the CDR3 is TGCGCCAGCAGCCCAGACAGGGGAATGAACAATGAGCAGTTCTTC. Its protein product is CASSPDRGMNNEQFF.

This clonotype turned up a few times. The chain combines TRBV3-1 with TRBJ1-6; D uncertain. This CDR3 contains 13 residues. The ends were cut back, 3 bases at V and 4 bases at J, with 4 bases in the middle. The germline gives CDR1 LGHDT, CDR2 YNNKEL (reference sequence). The DNA of the CDR3 is TGTGCCAGCAGCCAGGGTTATAATTCACCCCTCCACTTT. This translates into CASSQGYNSPLHF.

This clonotype has just a few counts. This chain uses TRBV27 with TRBJ2-1; 11 bases match TRBD2. This CDR3 spans 15 amino acids. V gave up 3 bases and J gave up 6 bases; unmatched junction bases: 4. The V gene's germline CDR1 is MNHEY and CDR2 SMNVEV (reference sequence). CDR3 DNA: TGTGCCAGCAGTTTCCTAGCGGGGGGAGCCAATGAGCAGTTCTTC. Protein product: CASSFLAGGANEQFF.

This clonotype was seen more than once but under ten times. J is TRBJ2-7 and V is TRBV5-1, with D perhaps being TRBD1 or TRBD2 (5 bases each). V was cut by 5 bases and J by 7 bases, with 16 bases left in between. This CDR3 is built from 13 residues. Germline-derived CDR1 and CDR2 are SGHRS and YFSETQ. The CDR3 sequence is CASRGNQWGEQYF. As DNA, the CDR3 is TGCGCCAGCAGAGGAAACCAGTGGGGGGAGCAGTACTTC.

This clonotype was detected many times. The V and J genes are TRBV7-2 and TRBJ2-3; 11 bases are a match to TRBD2. This CDR3 is built from 14 residues. Germline V CDR1 and CDR2: SGHTA, FQGNSA. Losses at the gene ends were 5 bases for V and 10 bases for J; bases not matched to a gene: 8. The CDR3 sequence is CASSPIAGGLSQYF. Written as DNA, the CDR3 is TGTGCCAGCAGCCCAATAGCGGGAGGGCTGTCGCAGTATTTT.

The CDR3 sequence: CASSPGKRLYTDTQYF. CDR3 DNA: TGTGCCAGCAGTCCAGGGAAGCGGCTCTACACAGATACGCAGTATTTT. The chain carries TRBV27 and TRBJ2-3; D may match TRBD1 or TRBD2 (5 bases each). Per germline, CDR1 MNHEY and CDR2 SMNVEV (reference sequence). The V gene lost 5 bases and the J gene lost 2 bases, with 17 bases spanning the gap. The CDR3 runs to 16 residues.

The chain has TRBV20-1 and TRBJ2-7; D could derive from TRBD1 or TRBD2 (6 bases each). The V gene's germline CDR1 is DFQATT and CDR2 SNEGSKA (reference sequence). V lost 3 bases and J 2 bases, leaving 11 bases between the germline ends. There are 13 residues in the CDR3. CDR3 protein: CSASPGEAYEQYF. In DNA form, the CDR3 reads TGCAGTGCTAGTCCAGGGGAGGCCTACGAGCAGTACTTC.

This clonotype was seen a handful of times. The chain carries TRBV12-3 or TRBV12-4 and TRBJ2-7; no definite D call. Deletions cut 4 bases from V and 9 bases from J, with 10 bases between. The CDR3 is made up of 11 amino acids. CDR3 region: CASSSGSSQYF. CDR3 DNA sequence: TGTGCCAGCAGTTCGGGCTCTTCGCAGTACTTC.

There are a few counts of this clonotype. J is TRBJ1-6 and V is TRBV4-2; D gene ambiguous. From germline, CDR1 is LGHNA and CDR2 YNFKEQ. Trimming took 0 bases from V and 9 from J, leaving 12 bases between them. The CDR3 runs to 15 residues. Written as DNA, the CDR3 is TGTGCCAGCAGCCAAGATTTCCGGGATACTTCACCCCTCCACTTT. Translating gives CASSQDFRDTSPLHF.

This clonotype was counted many times. The genes are TRBV12-3 or TRBV12-4 and TRBJ2-1, with 12 bases matching TRBD2. This CDR3 spans 15 amino acids. The J segment lost 4 bases and the V segment lost 7 bases, leaving 5 bases of the junction unmatched. The CDR3 bases are TGTGCCAGCATCCCTGGACTAGCGGGGTACAATGAGCAGTTCTTC. Protein sequence: CASIPGLAGYNEQFF.

This clonotype has only a few counts. CDR3 nucleotide sequence: TGTGCCAGCAGTACCATCAGCGGTACTTCCTACAATGAGCAGTTCTTC. Its protein product is CASSTISGTSYNEQFF. The chain uses TRBV28 and TRBJ2-1; tentative D call: TRBD2 (5 bases). The germline gives CDR1 MDHEN, CDR2 SYDVKM. CDR3 length equals 16 residues. Trimming stripped 5 bases from V and 1 base from J, with 15 bases between.

This clonotype has only a few counts. The gene calls are TRBV5-1 and TRBJ2-5; D is possibly TRBD2 (6 bases). CDR3 length: 17 residues. V was shortened by 1 base and J by 4 bases, with 20 bases between the two germline ends. In germline, CDR1 is SGHRS, CDR2 YFSETQ. The chain's CDR3 is CASSLIGDSLRAETQYF. The CDR3 coding sequence is TGCGCCAGCAGCTTGATAGGGGACTCACTACGGGCAGAGACCCAGTACTTC.

This clonotype has at least ten counts. The CDR3 region is CASSSGLAGINEQFF. The CDR3 DNA sequence: TGTGCCAGCAGTTCTGGACTAGCGGGGATAAATGAGCAGTTCTTC. The J gene is TRBJ2-1, the V gene TRBV12-3 or TRBV12-4; the match to TRBD2 covers 12 bases. The CDR3 consists of 15 residues. V dropped 4 bases and J dropped 7; count of bases not matched to a gene: 5.

The table lists this clonotype with many counts. The chain combines TRBV6-2 or TRBV6-3 with TRBJ2-7; TRBD2 is a possible D gene (6 bases). The CDR3 contains 13 residues. Looked up from germline, CDR1 is MNHEY and CDR2 is SVGEGT. V lost 7 bases and J 8 bases, leaving 18 bases between the germline ends. For the CDR3, the DNA is TGTGCCAGCACGGCTAGCGCGAAGGGGAAGCAGTACTTC. This translates into CASTASAKGKQYF.

This clonotype was recorded at least ten times. The rearrangement links TRBV7-9 to TRBJ2-1, with 8 bases lining up with TRBD2. CDR1 and CDR2 (germline): SEHNR, FQNEAQ (reference sequence). This CDR3 contains 13 residues. V lost 8 bases, J lost 6 bases, and 6 bases stayed unmatched. This CDR3 reads CASGTRALNEQFF. The CDR3 DNA reads TGTGCCAGCGGGACTAGAGCCCTCAATGAGCAGTTCTTC.

This clonotype was observed a few times. The V gene is TRBV6-1, the J gene TRBJ2-3; 8 bases are shared with TRBD2. V dropped 7 bases and J dropped 1; count of bases not matched to a gene: 4. This CDR3 has 14 residues. CDR1 MNHNS and CDR2 SASEGT come from the germline V gene. The CDR3 DNA reads as TGTGCCAGCACCCAGACTAGCGGCACAGATACGCAGTATTTT. This sequence encodes CASTQTSGTDTQYF.

This clonotype was counted between two and nine times. The V call is TRBV20-1, the J call TRBJ2-1, with D perhaps matching TRBD2 (6 bases). V dropped 0 bases and J dropped 10 bases, with 16 bases sitting between them. The germline V gene encodes CDR1 DFQATT and CDR2 SNEGSKA (reference sequence). The CDR3 has 14 amino acids. For the CDR3, the DNA is TGCAGTGCTAGAGAGCGACTAGAGGGTAGCGAGCAGTTCTTC. Its protein product is CSARERLEGSEQFF.